These 2 T cell receptor beta chains share one sample of origin, sequenced in a study of T cells after yellow fever vaccination. TCRdb recomputed calls from the 5' RACE reads with MiXCR, one row per CDR3 protein. The sample holds about 580,000 distinct CDR3 sequences, 17% seen once. This material consisted of PBMCs, taken about 5 days after the first yellow fever vaccination. The receptor source for this set is a man aged 18 to 30 who received the YFV17D yellow fever vaccine.

This clonotype has more than one count but fewer than ten. V gene TRBV29-1 combines with J gene TRBJ1-1; no firm D call. Trimming took 3 bases from V and 8 from J, leaving 16 bases between them. The CDR3 is made up of 13 amino acids. CDR1 is SQVTM, CDR2 ANQGSEA, per germline. The CDR3 nucleotides read TGCAGCGTTGACCCCCACGCATGGCCGGAAGCTTTCTTT. This gives the protein CSVDPHAWPEAFF.

This chain connects TRBV7-8 to TRBJ2-1; no definite D call. This CDR3 comprises 13 residues. Between the trimmed V and J ends, which lost 4 bases and 7 bases, there was a span of 11 bases. Germline loops: CDR1 SGHVS, CDR2 FQNEAQ. The CDR3 here is CASSSEGRNEQFF. The CDR3 DNA reads TGTGCCAGCAGCTCCGAAGGACGGAATGAGCAGTTCTTC.